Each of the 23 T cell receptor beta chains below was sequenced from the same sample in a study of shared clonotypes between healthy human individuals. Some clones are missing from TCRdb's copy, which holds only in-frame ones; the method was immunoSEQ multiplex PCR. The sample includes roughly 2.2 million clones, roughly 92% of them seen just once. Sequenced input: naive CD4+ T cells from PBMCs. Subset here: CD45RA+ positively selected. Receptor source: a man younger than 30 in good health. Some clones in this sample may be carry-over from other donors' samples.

CDR3 sequence: CASSDGTGGATDTQYF. Here the CDR3 DNA reads TGTGCCAGCAGTGATGGGACAGGGGGCGCGACAGATACGCAGTATTTT. The chain recombines TRBV25-1 with TRBJ2-3; 12 bases align to TRBD1. The CDR3 covers 16 residues. V lost 3 bases to trimming and J lost 3 bases; unmatched junction nucleotides: 4. Germline CDR1 reads MGHDK; CDR2 reads SYGVNS.

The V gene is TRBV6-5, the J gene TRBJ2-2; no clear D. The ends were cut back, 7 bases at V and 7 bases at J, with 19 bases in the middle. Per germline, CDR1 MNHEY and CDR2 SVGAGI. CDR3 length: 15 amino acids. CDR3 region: CASIPSFGMIGELFF. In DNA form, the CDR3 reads TGTGCCAGCATCCCGTCCTTTGGGATGATCGGGGAGCTGTTTTTT.

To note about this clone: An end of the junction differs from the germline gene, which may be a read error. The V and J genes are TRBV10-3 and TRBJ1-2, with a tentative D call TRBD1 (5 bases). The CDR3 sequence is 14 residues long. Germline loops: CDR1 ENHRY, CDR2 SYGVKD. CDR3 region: CTISEGTGGYGYTF. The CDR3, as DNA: TGTACCATCAGTGAGGGGACGGGGGGCTATGGCTACACCTTC.

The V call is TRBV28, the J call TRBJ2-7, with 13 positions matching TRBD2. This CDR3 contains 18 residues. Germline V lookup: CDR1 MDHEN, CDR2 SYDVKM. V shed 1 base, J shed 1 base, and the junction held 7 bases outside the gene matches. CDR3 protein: CASSLLTSGRRRSYEQYF. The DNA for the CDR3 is TGTGCCAGCAGTTTATTGACTAGCGGGAGGAGACGGTCCTACGAGCAGTACTTC.

Written as DNA, the CDR3 is TGTGCCAGCTCGACAGGCCTCAATCAGCCCCAGCATTTT. Its translation is CASSTGLNQPQHF. This sequence joins TRBV6-5 and TRBJ1-5; D might be TRBD1 (6 bases). Germline V gene data show CDR1 as MNHEY and CDR2 as SVGAGI. The ends were cut back, 8 bases at V and 3 bases at J, with 11 bases in the middle. This CDR3 has 13 amino acids.

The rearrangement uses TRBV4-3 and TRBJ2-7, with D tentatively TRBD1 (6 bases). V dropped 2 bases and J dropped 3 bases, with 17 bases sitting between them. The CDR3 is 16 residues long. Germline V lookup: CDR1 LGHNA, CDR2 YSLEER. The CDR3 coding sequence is TGCGCCAGCAGCCAAATAGGGGGTGGCGGGTACTACGAGCAGTACTTC. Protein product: CASSQIGGGGYYEQYF.

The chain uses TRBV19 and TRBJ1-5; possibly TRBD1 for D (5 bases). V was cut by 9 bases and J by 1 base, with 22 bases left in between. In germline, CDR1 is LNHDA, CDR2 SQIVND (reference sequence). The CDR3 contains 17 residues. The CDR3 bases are TGTGCCAGCAACCGGGACCGCCCCGGGATGAGCAATCAGCCCCAGCATTTT. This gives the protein CASNRDRPGMSNQPQHF.

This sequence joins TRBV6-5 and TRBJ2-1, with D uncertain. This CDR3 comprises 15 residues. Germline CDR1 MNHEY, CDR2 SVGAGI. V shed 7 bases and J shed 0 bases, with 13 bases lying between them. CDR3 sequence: CASNFYASSYNEQFF. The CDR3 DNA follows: TGTGCCAGCAACTTCTACGCTAGCTCCTACAATGAGCAGTTCTTC.

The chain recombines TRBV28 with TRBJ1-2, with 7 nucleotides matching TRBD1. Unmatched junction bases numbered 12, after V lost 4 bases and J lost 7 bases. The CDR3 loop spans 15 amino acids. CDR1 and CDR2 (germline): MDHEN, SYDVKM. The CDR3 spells CASSSQTQGVGGYTF. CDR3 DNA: TGTGCCAGCAGTTCCCAGACCCAGGGGGTAGGTGGCTACACCTTC.

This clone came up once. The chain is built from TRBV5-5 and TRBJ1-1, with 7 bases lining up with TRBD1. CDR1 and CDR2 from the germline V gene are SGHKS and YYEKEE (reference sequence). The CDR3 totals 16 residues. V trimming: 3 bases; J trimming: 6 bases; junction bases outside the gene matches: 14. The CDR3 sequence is CASSSWGQPERAEAFF. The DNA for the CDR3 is TGTGCCAGCAGCTCGTGGGGACAGCCGGAGAGGGCTGAAGCTTTCTTT.

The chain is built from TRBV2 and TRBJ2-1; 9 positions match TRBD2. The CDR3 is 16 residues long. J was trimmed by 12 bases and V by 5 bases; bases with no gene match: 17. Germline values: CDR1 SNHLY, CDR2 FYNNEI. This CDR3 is CASSPETLRKAGGQFF. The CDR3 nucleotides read TGTGCCAGCAGTCCAGAAACCCTGAGGAAAGCGGGAGGGCAGTTCTTC.

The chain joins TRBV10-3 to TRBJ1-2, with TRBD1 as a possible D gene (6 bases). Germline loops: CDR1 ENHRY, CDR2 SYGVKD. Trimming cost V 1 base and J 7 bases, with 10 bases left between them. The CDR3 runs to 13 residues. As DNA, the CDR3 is TGTGCCATCAGTGAGTGGGGGGCGAGTGGCTACACCTTC. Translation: CAISEWGASGYTF.

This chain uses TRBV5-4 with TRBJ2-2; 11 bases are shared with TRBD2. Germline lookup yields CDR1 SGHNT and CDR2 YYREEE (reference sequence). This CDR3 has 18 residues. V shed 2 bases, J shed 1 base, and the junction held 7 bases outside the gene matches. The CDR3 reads CASSFLYGTSGNTGELFF. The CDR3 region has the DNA TGTGCCAGCAGCTTCCTTTACGGGACTAGCGGGAACACCGGGGAGCTGTTTTTT.

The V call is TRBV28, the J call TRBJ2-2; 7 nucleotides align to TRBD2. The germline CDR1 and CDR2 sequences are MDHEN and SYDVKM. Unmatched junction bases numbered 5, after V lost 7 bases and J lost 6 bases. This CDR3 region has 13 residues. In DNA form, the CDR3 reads TGTGCCAGCACTATCCGGGGGGCCGGGGAGCTGTTTTTT. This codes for CASTIRGAGELFF.

The CDR3 DNA is TGTGCCAGCTCACCCGGAGCGGGGTCGGGGTCCTACGAGCAGTACTTC. This encodes CASSPGAGSGSYEQYF. This rearrangement joins TRBV18 to TRBJ2-7; 7 bases fit TRBD2. Germline CDR1 reads KGHSH; CDR2 reads LQKENI. CDR3 length: 16 amino acids. The J segment lost 1 base and the V segment lost 3 bases, leaving 9 bases of the junction unmatched.

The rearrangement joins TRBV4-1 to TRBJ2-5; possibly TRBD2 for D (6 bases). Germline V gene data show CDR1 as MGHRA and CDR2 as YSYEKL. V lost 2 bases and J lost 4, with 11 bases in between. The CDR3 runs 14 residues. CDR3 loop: CASSQTGLPETQYF. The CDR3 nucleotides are TGCGCCAGCAGCCAAACCGGACTACCAGAGACCCAGTACTTC.

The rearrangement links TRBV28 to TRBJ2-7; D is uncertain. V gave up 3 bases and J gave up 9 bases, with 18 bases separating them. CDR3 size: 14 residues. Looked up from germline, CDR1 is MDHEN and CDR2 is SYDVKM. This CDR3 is CASSFAAVEVGQYF. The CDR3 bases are TGTGCCAGCAGTTTCGCGGCCGTAGAGGTCGGGCAGTACTTC. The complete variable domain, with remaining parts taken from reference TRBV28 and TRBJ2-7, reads DVKVTQSSRYLVKRTGEKVFLECVQDMDHENMFWYRQDPGLGLRLIYFSYDVKMKEKGDIPEGYSVSREKKERFSLILESASTNQTSMYLCASSFAAVEVGQYFGPGTRLTVT.

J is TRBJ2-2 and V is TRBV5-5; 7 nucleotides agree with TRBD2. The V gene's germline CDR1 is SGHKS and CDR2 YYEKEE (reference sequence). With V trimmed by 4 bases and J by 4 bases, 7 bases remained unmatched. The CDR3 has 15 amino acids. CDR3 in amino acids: CASSPWGGATGELFF. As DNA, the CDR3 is TGTGCCAGCAGCCCCTGGGGAGGGGCCACCGGGGAGCTGTTTTTT.

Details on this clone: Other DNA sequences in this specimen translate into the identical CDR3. CDR3 residues: CASSLEGQGVGEQYF. CDR3 in DNA: TGCGCCAGCAGCTTGGAGGGACAGGGGGTGGGCGAGCAGTACTTC. The chain carries TRBV5-1 and TRBJ2-7; TRBD1 matches at 11 bases. The CDR3 length is 15 residues. The trim removed 0 bases at V and 6 bases at J, leaving 5 bases unmatched. The germline CDR1 and CDR2 sequences are SGHRS and YFSETQ.

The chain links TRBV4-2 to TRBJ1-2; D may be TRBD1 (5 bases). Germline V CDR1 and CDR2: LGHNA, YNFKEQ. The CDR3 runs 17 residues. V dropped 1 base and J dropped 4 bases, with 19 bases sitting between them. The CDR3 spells CASSQGDALSGGYGYTF. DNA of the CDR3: TGTGCCAGCAGCCAAGGGGACGCCCTTAGCGGGGGCTATGGCTACACCTTC.

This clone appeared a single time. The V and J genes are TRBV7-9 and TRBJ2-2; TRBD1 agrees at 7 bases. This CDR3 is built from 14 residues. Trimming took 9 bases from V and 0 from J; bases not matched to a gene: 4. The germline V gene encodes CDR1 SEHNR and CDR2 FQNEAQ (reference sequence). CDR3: CASVQGANTGELFF. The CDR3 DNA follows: TGTGCCAGTGTCCAGGGGGCGAACACCGGGGAGCTGTTTTTT.

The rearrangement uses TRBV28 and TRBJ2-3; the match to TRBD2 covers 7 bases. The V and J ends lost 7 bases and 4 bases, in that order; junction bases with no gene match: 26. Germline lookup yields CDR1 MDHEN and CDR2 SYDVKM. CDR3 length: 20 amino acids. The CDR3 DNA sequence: TGTGCCAGCACCGAAGGCCGCCCTGGCGCGGGAGTTCCGTCTGCAGATACGCAGTATTTT. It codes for CASTEGRPGAGVPSADTQYF.

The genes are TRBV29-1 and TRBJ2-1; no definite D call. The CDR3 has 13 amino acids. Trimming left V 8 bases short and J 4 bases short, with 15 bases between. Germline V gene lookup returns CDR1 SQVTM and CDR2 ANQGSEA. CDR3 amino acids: CSSRATEYNEQFF. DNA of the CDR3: TGCAGCTCACGGGCGACCGAGTACAATGAGCAGTTCTTC.